This passage covers 10 T cell receptor beta chains from one sample sequenced in a study of identical twins. TCRdb processed the 5' RACE reads anew with MiXCR; each CDR3 protein has one entry. The sample lists hundreds of thousands of distinct CDR3 sequences; about 20% were seen once. A further study also used this sample, focusing on yellow fever vaccine responses in identical twins.

Sample: CD4+ T cells sorted from blood. The receptors were gathered from a woman under 30 in good health.

The chain links TRBV28 to TRBJ2-1, with 7 bases that match TRBD1. J gave up 9 bases and V 5 bases, and 10 bases lay outside the gene matches. CDR1 is MDHEN, CDR2 SYDVKM, per germline. The CDR3 loop spans 14 amino acids. CDR3 sequence: CASSLSGQFREQFF. DNA for the CDR3: TGTGCCAGCAGTCTCTCGGGACAGTTTCGTGAGCAGTTCTTC.

In DNA form, the CDR3 reads TGCGCCAGCAGACCCGTCGACAGCTACACTGAAGCTTTCTTT. Residues: CASRPVDSYTEAFF. The V call is TRBV5-1, the J call TRBJ1-1; weak D call: TRBD1 (5 bases). The germline V gene has CDR1 SGHRS and CDR2 YFSETQ. The CDR3 has 14 amino acids. Between the trimmed V and J ends, which lost 5 bases and 3 bases, there was a span of 14 bases.

This clonotype occurred a few times. The chain carries TRBV10-3 and TRBJ2-7; D unresolved. The CDR3 covers 12 residues. CDR1 and CDR2 (germline): ENHRY, SYGVKD. Trimming pared 0 bases from V and 6 bases from J, leaving 6 bases between. This CDR3 is CAISESGFEQYF. The CDR3 DNA sequence: TGTGCCATCAGTGAGTCGGGGTTCGAGCAGTACTTC.

In its sample, this clonotype was seen a few times. The rearrangement links TRBV7-9 to TRBJ1-1; TRBD1 might be the D (5 bases). The CDR3 consists of 16 residues. Germline assignment: CDR1 SEHNR and CDR2 FQNEAQ (reference sequence). V lost 10 bases and J lost 1, with 22 bases in between. In nucleotides, the CDR3 is TGTGCCACCAGGGAAGCAGGGTCGCTGACGAACACTGAAGCTTTCTTT. Translation gives CATREAGSLTNTEAFF.

This clonotype was detected only a few times. The rearrangement uses TRBV5-1 and TRBJ2-6, with 8 bases aligning to TRBD2. The CDR3 spans 18 residues. Germline V gives CDR1 SGHRS, CDR2 YFSETQ. The V gene end was trimmed by 1 base and the J gene end by 0 bases; junction bases not matched to a gene: 6. CDR3 bases: TGCGCCAGCAGCTTGCTTATAGCGGGGAGCTCTGGGGCCAACGTCCTGACTTTC. Amino acid sequence: CASSLLIAGSSGANVLTF. The complete variable domain, with remaining parts taken from reference TRBV5-1 and TRBJ2-6, reads KAGVTQTPRYLIKTRGQQVTLSCSPISGHRSVSWYQQTPGQGLQFLFEYFSETQRNKGNFPGRFSGRQFSNSRSEMNVSTLELGDSALYLCASSLLIAGSSGANVLTFGAGSRLTVL.

This clonotype was recorded at least ten times. The chain is built from TRBV12-3 or TRBV12-4 and TRBJ1-5; unclear D gene. V was cut by 2 bases and J by 0 bases, with 2 bases left in between. CDR3 length equals 13 residues. Here the CDR3 DNA reads TGTGCCAGCAGTTTATTTAGCAATCAGCCCCAGCATTTT. Protein product: CASSLFSNQPQHF.

This clonotype was seen a handful of times. The chain is built from TRBV12-3 or TRBV12-4 and TRBJ2-3, with 9 nucleotides matching TRBD1. This CDR3 region has 16 residues. V lost 3 bases, J lost 2 bases, and 6 bases stayed unmatched. The CDR3 region is CASSLRTGAITDTQYF. CDR3 coding DNA: TGTGCCAGCAGTTTGAGGACAGGGGCGATCACAGATACGCAGTATTTT.

The sample holds many counts of this clonotype. The rearrangement uses TRBV10-3 and TRBJ2-5, with TRBD2 matching over 12 bases. Germline V gives CDR1 ENHRY, CDR2 SYGVKD. The CDR3 is 14 amino acids. V trimming: 6 bases; J trimming: 5 bases; junction bases outside the gene matches: 4. DNA of the CDR3: TGTGCCATCAGGAGGACTAGCGGGATGGAGACCCAGTACTTC. Translation gives CAIRRTSGMETQYF.

This clonotype was counted ten times or more. This chain joins TRBV24-1 and TRBJ2-3; 7 bases agree with TRBD1. Germline lookup yields CDR1 KGHDR and CDR2 SFDVKD. The CDR3 is 15 amino acids. V lost 5 bases and J lost 2; bases outside the gene matches: 6. The CDR3 here is CATSVQGQNTDTQYF. CDR3 sequence (DNA): TGTGCCACCAGTGTCCAGGGACAGAACACAGATACGCAGTATTTT.

The CDR3 DNA reads as TGCGCCAGCAGCCAGTCCCCTTGGGTTACGGGCCTAGGGGCCAACGTCCTGACTTTC. It is translated as CASSQSPWVTGLGANVLTF. The chain uses TRBV4-1 and TRBJ2-6; D remains unclear. Trimming took 3 bases from V and 4 from J, leaving 22 bases between them. Germline V gene data show CDR1 as MGHRA and CDR2 as YSYEKL. The CDR3 has 19 residues.